A single sample gave rise to the 22 T cell receptor beta chains below, sequenced in a study of blood T cell repertoires in COVID-19. The data were produced by immunoSEQ multiplex PCR, yet TCRdb's version contains in-frame clones alone and is incomplete. The sample consists of around 300,000 clones, just under 90% of them appearing once. Sequences were obtained from peripheral blood. The receptors here all came from a woman in her thirties or forties with acute or convalescent COVID-19.

This chain links TRBV2 with TRBJ1-5; 9 bases align to TRBD1. The CDR3 covers 14 residues. V dropped 5 bases and J dropped 6; count of bases not matched to a gene: 5. CDR1 and CDR2 from the germline V gene are SNHLY and FYNNEI. In DNA, the CDR3 is TGTGCCAGCAGTTCCGGGACAGGGCCTCAGCCCCAGCATTTT. As protein: CASSSGTGPQPQHF.

The J gene is TRBJ1-4, the V gene TRBV9; D might be TRBD1 (5 bases). Per the germline V gene, CDR1 is SGDLS and CDR2 is YYNGEE. CDR3 length equals 16 residues. V lost 3 bases, J lost 2 bases, and 14 bases lay in between. The CDR3 coding sequence is TGTGCCAGCAGCGCACACACAGGTACCACTAATGAAAAACTGTTTTTT. Translation gives CASSAHTGTTNEKLFF.

J is TRBJ1-2 and V is TRBV3-1 (or the pseudogene TRBV3-2); TRBD1 agrees at 8 bases. Germline V gene data show CDR1 as LGHDT and CDR2 as YNNKEL (reference sequence). After removal of 1 base from V and 0 bases from J, the junction contained 7 bases not matched to a gene. CDR3 length: 17 amino acids. The CDR3 DNA is TGTGCCAGCAGCCAAGCGACTGACAGGGGCCCTAACTATGGCTACACCTTC. This encodes CASSQATDRGPNYGYTF.

The rearrangement links TRBV28 to TRBJ1-1; unclear D gene. The V and J ends lost 2 bases and 7 bases respectively, with 17 bases between them. The germline V gene encodes CDR1 MDHEN and CDR2 SYDVKM. The CDR3 sequence is 15 residues long. CDR3: CASSLESPGRGEAFF. The CDR3 DNA is TGTGCCAGCAGTTTAGAGTCGCCGGGTCGTGGTGAAGCTTTCTTT. Full variable domain (outside the CDR3, taken from reference TRBV28 and TRBJ1-1): DVKVTQSSRYLVKRTGEKVFLECVQDMDHENMFWYRQDPGLGLRLIYFSYDVKMKEKGDIPEGYSVSREKKERFSLILESASTNQTSMYLCASSLESPGRGEAFFGQGTRLTVV.

The chain employs TRBV3-1 (or the pseudogene TRBV3-2) and TRBJ2-3, with 12 positions matching TRBD2. Trimming cost V 0 bases and J 6 bases; bases outside gene matches: 7. CDR1 is LGHDT and CDR2 is YNNKEL in the germline V gene (reference sequence). The CDR3 contains 17 residues. In DNA, the CDR3 is TGTGCCAGCAGCCAAGATGGCCTAGCGGGGGGGTCGGATACGCAGTATTTT. Translating it yields CASSQDGLAGGSDTQYF.

Here the CDR3 DNA reads TGTGCCAGCAGTTACTCGCCGAGGAACACTGAAGCTTTCTTT. Protein sequence: CASSYSPRNTEAFF. This rearrangement joins TRBV6-6 to TRBJ1-1; D is unclear. The V and J ends lost 0 bases and 1 base respectively, with 6 bases between them. Germline V gene lookup returns CDR1 MNHNY and CDR2 SVGAGI (reference sequence). The CDR3 loop spans 14 amino acids.

The chain carries TRBV6-2 or TRBV6-3 and TRBJ2-4, with D possibly being TRBD2 (6 bases). The length of the CDR3 is 16 residues. In germline, CDR1 is MNHEY, CDR2 SVGEGT. V lost 2 bases to trimming and J lost 6 bases, with 17 bases between them. In nucleotides, the CDR3 is TGTGCCAGCAGTTACGGCGTGGTCGGGGGACCAAACATTCAGTACTTC. This translates into CASSYGVVGGPNIQYF.

The genes are TRBV5-1 and TRBJ1-6; TRBD1 agrees at 8 bases. CDR3 size: 15 residues. V was pared by 0 bases and J by 8 bases, with 4 bases of the junction left unmatched. Germline V gene sequence: CDR1 SGHRS, CDR2 YFSETQ. The CDR3, as DNA: TGCGCCAGCAGCTTGGGACAGGGGCGGGATTCACCCCTCCACTTT. It translates to CASSLGQGRDSPLHF.

The chain uses TRBV9 and TRBJ2-2, with D perhaps TRBD1 (5 bases). The CDR3 has 16 amino acids. Trimming took 1 base from V and 3 from J, leaving 13 bases between them. The germline CDR1 and CDR2 sequences are SGDLS and YYNGEE. The CDR3 DNA sequence: TGTGCCAGCAGCGTACCGCAGGGTCCCCACACCGGGGAGCTGTTTTTT. Amino acid sequence: CASSVPQGPHTGELFF.

This sequence joins TRBV5-4 and TRBJ1-2; 7 bases agree with TRBD1. Germline CDR1 SGHNT, CDR2 YYREEE (reference sequence). Trimming at V came to 4 bases and at J to 3 bases, leaving 3 bases not matched to a gene. The CDR3 is 13 residues long. The CDR3, as DNA: TGTGCCAGCAGCCTTGACAGGGACTATGGCTACACCTTC. Protein sequence: CASSLDRDYGYTF.

The CDR3 region has the DNA TGTGCCAGCAGCACCGGACAGGGGGCAATTGGCACTGAAGCTTTCTTT. Amino acids: CASSTGQGAIGTEAFF. The chain is built from TRBV9 and TRBJ1-1; 11 nucleotides align to TRBD1. The CDR3 has 16 amino acids. The ends lost 4 bases at V and 4 bases at J; junction bases unmatched: 9. The germline V gene has CDR1 SGDLS and CDR2 YYNGEE.

The genes are TRBV3-1 (or the pseudogene TRBV3-2) and TRBJ1-6; 7 nucleotides line up with TRBD1. This CDR3 comprises 15 residues. V shed 4 bases and J 10 bases; nucleotides not matched to a gene: 10. Germline V lookup: CDR1 LGHDT, CDR2 YNNKEL (reference sequence). The CDR3 is CASSPREGAGSPLHF. CDR3 DNA sequence: TGTGCCAGCAGCCCCCGGGAGGGGGCAGGGTCACCCCTCCACTTT.

The gene calls are TRBV5-1 and TRBJ2-5; 10 bases line up with TRBD2. V was clipped by 1 base and J by 7 bases; unmatched bases: 4. CDR3 length: 14 residues. Germline loops: CDR1 SGHRS, CDR2 YFSETQ. In DNA, the CDR3 is TGCGCCAGCAGCTTGTCAAGCGGGGGGGGGACCCAGTACTTC. This encodes CASSLSSGGGTQYF.

This rearrangement joins TRBV5-5 to TRBJ1-4; 9 nucleotides match TRBD1. The CDR3 runs 15 residues. Germline assignment: CDR1 SGHKS and CDR2 YYEKEE (reference sequence). The J segment lost 3 bases and the V segment lost 4 bases, leaving 4 bases of the junction unmatched. The CDR3 here is CASSTGQGSNEKLFF. CDR3 in DNA: TGTGCCAGCAGCACGGGACAGGGATCTAATGAAAAACTGTTTTTT.

This clone was counted between two and nine times. The chain carries TRBV5-6 and TRBJ2-1; the D gene is possibly TRBD1 (7 bases). CDR3 length: 17 amino acids. The germline V and J ends were trimmed by 0 bases and 4 bases, with 17 bases remaining between them. From germline, CDR1 is SGHDT and CDR2 YYEEEE. The chain's CDR3 is CASSLGGRDSLYNEQFF. The CDR3 nucleotides are TGTGCCAGCAGCTTGGGTGGGCGGGACAGTTTATACAATGAGCAGTTCTTC.

The CDR3 here is CASSATPLLLQGMNTEAFF. Here the CDR3 DNA reads TGTGCCAGCAGCGCGACCCCCCTTCTCCTACAGGGGATGAACACTGAAGCTTTCTTT. This rearrangement joins TRBV7-9 to TRBJ1-1; 7 bases fit TRBD1. The CDR3 length is 19 residues. Per germline, CDR1 SEHNR and CDR2 FQNEAQ (reference sequence). The trim removed 5 bases at V and 0 bases at J, leaving 18 bases unmatched.

The CDR3, as DNA: TGTGCCAGCAGCTTAGCGCGGCATACTCCAAACTATGGCTACACCTTC. This gives the protein CASSLARHTPNYGYTF. The genes are TRBV7-8 and TRBJ1-2; D is unclear. Germline CDR1 and CDR2: SGHVS and FQNEAQ. This CDR3 region has 16 residues. The V and J ends lost 0 bases and 2 bases respectively, with 13 bases between them.

J is TRBJ2-3 and V is TRBV5-5, with D unclear. V lost 5 bases and J lost 3, with 16 bases in between. The CDR3 has 15 residues. Looked up from germline, CDR1 is SGHKS and CDR2 is YYEKEE (reference sequence). CDR3 region: CASSSSGGETDTQYF. CDR3 DNA: TGTGCCAGCAGTTCCTCGGGTGGCGAGACAGATACGCAGTATTTT.

The V gene is TRBV6-5, the J gene TRBJ2-1; 7 bases map to TRBD2. V was clipped by 6 bases and J by 1 base; unmatched bases: 3. Per the germline V gene, CDR1 is MNHEY and CDR2 is SVGAGI. CDR3 size: 14 residues. CDR3 protein: CASRSSGSYNEQFF. CDR3 sequence (DNA): TGTGCCAGCAGATCTAGCGGATCCTACAATGAGCAGTTCTTC.

This rearrangement joins TRBV5-6 to TRBJ1-3, with a tentative D call TRBD1 (5 bases). Trimming pared 0 bases from V and 1 base from J, leaving 8 bases between. The germline V gene has CDR1 SGHDT and CDR2 YYEEEE. The CDR3 totals 15 residues. The CDR3 DNA reads as TGTGCCAGCAGCTTGGAGGCAGGGTCTGGAAACACCATATATTTT. Its protein is CASSLEAGSGNTIYF.

The chain combines TRBV5-8 with TRBJ2-1, with a weak D call TRBD2 (5 bases). The CDR3 totals 14 residues. The V end was cut by 4 bases, the J end by 7 bases, with 15 bases between. The germline CDR1 and CDR2 sequences are SGHTS and YDEGEE. Here the CDR3 DNA reads TGTGCCAGCAGCCTCGGAGGACCGGGGAATGAGCAGTTCTTC. It specifies CASSLGGPGNEQFF.

The chain carries TRBV23-1 and TRBJ1-3; D might be TRBD1 (6 bases). TRBV23-1 is classed as an ORF, of uncertain function. V lost 2 bases and J 0 bases, leaving 17 bases between the germline ends. This CDR3 contains 18 residues. CDR3 amino acids: CASSQRLGDIHSGNTIYF. DNA of the CDR3: TGCGCCAGCAGTCAACGTCTTGGGGACATCCACTCTGGAAACACCATATATTTT.